The present entry profiles one T cell receptor (beta chain) with its context. The antigen remains unidentified. The V gene end was trimmed by 0 bases and the J gene end by 4 bases; junction bases not matched to a gene: 8. Germline V gives CDR1 SGHRS, CDR2 YFSETQ. The CDR3 runs to 17 residues. This sample is drawn from a study of cytomegalovirus exposure and HLA in healthy donors. Whole-study context: Roughly 180 million T cells yielded more than 90 million unique TCR beta sequences in earlier analysis.

Whole-study results and caveats: In a later analysis, productive TCRs from donors in an Asian-associated ancestry cluster reportedly carried fewer N-insertions than the cohort mean.

13 Jbeta primers and 60 Vbeta primers were used for the PCR. Some clones are missing from TCRdb's copy, which holds only in-frame ones; the method was immunoSEQ multiplex PCR. The repertoire holds 100,000 to 150,000 clones, over 60% seen once, with over 0.8% in the top ten. These donors, healthy bone marrow donors, were studied. Donors were ostensibly healthy at sampling, although undocumented immune exposures were probable. This sequence joins TRBV5-1 and TRBJ2-2; 8 bases match TRBD2. The sample comprised PBMCs. The receptor comes from an older woman in good health and CMV-seronegative. The CDR3, as DNA: TGCGCCAGCAGCTTGGCCGCGGGGGGCGCAGGCACCGGGGAGCTGTTTTTT. Protein product: CASSLAAGGAGTGELFF.